The text below deals with one T cell receptor beta chain. Its antigen is undetermined. The data derive from a study of T cells in Graves' hyperthyroidism and ophthalmopathy. Study-level results: Researchers found most expanded thyroid clonotypes above 0.001 in blood as well.

The investigators amplified TCR beta CDR3 regions from RNA transcripts. The HTBI set primed first-round TCR CDR3 RT-PCR. TCRdb independently ran MiXCR on the multiplex PCR reads; one entry per CDR3 protein. This table has approximately 640,000 distinct CDR3 sequences, approximately 42% appearing once. Together with thyroid ultrasound, orbital computed tomography, serum thyroxine and TRAb, clinical symptoms were used for diagnoses. CDR1 and CDR2 from the germline V gene are KGHDR and SFDVKD. CDR3 length equals 15 residues. V lost 3 bases, J lost 3 bases, and 10 bases lay in between. Sequenced: peripheral blood or thyroid tissue (not recorded which). This receptor was obtained from an adult man with Graves' disease, either hyperthyroidism or ophthalmopathy (not recorded which). This chain joins TRBV24-1 and TRBJ2-2; TRBD2 is a possible D gene (6 bases). CDR3 sequence (DNA): TGTGCCACCAGTGATGGCGGGATTTACACCGGGGAGCTGTTTTTT. Translated: CATSDGGIYTGELFF.